This is a list of T cell receptor beta chains from one sample in a study of T cell repertoires in cytomegalovirus infection. MiXCR, applied by TCRdb to the reads, yields one record per CDR3 protein. The data show roughly 150,000 distinct CDR3 sequences, less than 25% seen once. Specimen: PBMCs. All receptors come from a human donor in good health (CMV status not recorded). Some clones in this sample may be carry-over from other donors' samples. Both conserved end residues are trimmed from each CDR3.

TRBJ2-1	TRBV10-3	AISERAGYNEQF
TRBJ2-7	TRBV5-1	ASSQPEGAQDEQY
TRBJ2-7	TRBV28	ASSLGTRISYEQY
TRBJ2-1	TRBV7-8	ASTELGQALNEQF
TRBJ1-4	TRBV5-1	ASSPRPLTNEKLF
TRBJ1-1	TRBV7-9	ASKGTLTTEAF
TRBJ1-1	TRBV28	ASSLPGLNTEAF
TRBJ2-5	TRBV7-8	ASSYLRGGETQY
TRBJ2-1	TRBV28	ASIKGASSYNEQF
TRBJ1-1	TRBV6-1	ASRGQGGTEAF
TRBJ2-1	TRBV7-8	ASSLASTGRRNEQF
TRBJ2-4	TRBV28	ASSSSGGGKNIQY
TRBJ2-6	TRBV10-2	ASSEGPSGANVLT
TRBJ1-1	TRBV5-4	ASSPTTVNTEAF
TRBJ1-1	TRBV4-1	ASSQGDTEAF
TRBJ2-1	TRBV9	ASSVAWGRANEQF
TRBJ2-7	TRBV11-2	ASSRMSGSSYEQY
TRBJ2-1	TRBV7-3	ASSQRGGGTNNEQF
TRBJ1-2	TRBV20-1	SARDRDSLYRYT
TRBJ2-7	TRBV5-1	ASSGGTGQEQY
TRBJ2-1	TRBV29-1	SVRRGAIDDEQF
TRBJ2-7	TRBV28	ASSLIAGAYEQY
TRBJ2-7	TRBV10-3	AISESLGVWEQY
TRBJ2-1	TRBV28	ASSLGRGSSYNVQF
TRBJ2-1	TRBV6-9	ASSYKGRQVRDYNEQF
TRBJ1-1	TRBV2	ASTPRANTEAF
TRBJ1-1	TRBV24-1	ATSRDSMNTEAF
TRBJ2-3	TRBV19	ASSIDHDTVKTDTQY
TRBJ1-1	TRBV28	ASSFRRGRTEAF
TRBJ2-7	TRBV5-6	ASSWDRGPYEQY
TRBJ2-2	TRBV7-6	ASRKGENTGELF
TRBJ1-5	TRBV10-3	AISESGGNQPQH
TRBJ2-5	TRBV11-2	ASSPPSRQETQY
TRBJ2-1	TRBV7-3	ASSLVSRLDEQF
TRBJ2-6	TRBV5-1	ASSLTPFGANVLT
TRBJ2-2	TRBV19	ASSRDGSNTGELF
TRBJ2-7	TRBV3-1	ASSQESASSYEQY
TRBJ1-4	TRBV7-8	ASSLRRVAAYEKLF
TRBJ2-7	TRBV12-3/TRBV12-4	ASSFDNGPPGNEQY
TRBJ2-6	TRBV19	ASSIMDRFSVGVLT
TRBJ1-4	TRBV4-1	ASSQDRIGDRVGEKLF
TRBJ1-1	TRBV6-5	ASSYPGTDTEAF
TRBJ1-1	TRBV7-3	ASSPGTFEAF
TRBJ2-4	TRBV7-2	ASSLVRGGLAKNIQY
TRBJ2-1	TRBV19	ASSIVWDSYNEQF
TRBJ2-1	TRBV6-5	ASSTPGGQF
TRBJ2-1	TRBV7-2	ASSQSTGTGNEQF
TRBJ1-4	TRBV7-9	ASSSLDREVLF
TRBJ2-1	TRBV10-3	AISAGTGDYNEQF
TRBJ2-7	TRBV18	ASSPPRGIGYEQY
TRBJ1-1	TRBV2	ASSDSGINTEAF
TRBJ2-7	TRBV5-4	ASSLVRSGSHEQY
TRBJ1-4	TRBV7-2	ASSLDRGSEKLF
TRBJ1-1	TRBV5-1	ASSPQGQNTEAF
TRBJ2-5	TRBV6-8	ASSSQGTSGWPQY